This T cell receptor (beta chain) was profiled in a study of T cell changes during pregnancy in multiple sclerosis. After removal of 6 bases from V and 6 bases from J, the junction contained 7 bases not matched to a gene. Germline assignment: CDR1 SNHLY and CDR2 FYNNEI. There are 15 residues in the CDR3. Method: immunoSEQ multiplex PCR; TCRdb's copy keeps in-frame clones and lacks some. In the table there are 30,000 to 45,000 clones, about nine tenths of which are singletons. The sample here was CD4+ T cells from peripheral blood mononuclear cells, taken in the second trimester of pregnancy. This sequence originates from a female donor in good health, enrolled as a control in a pregnancy study. The rearrangement links TRBV2 to TRBJ1-6, with TRBD1 matching 8 bases. The CDR3 reads CASSDDRGSNSPLHF. CDR3 DNA sequence: TGTGCCAGCAGCGACGACAGGGGAAGTAATTCACCCCTCCACTTT.